Listed here are 12 T cell receptor beta chains from one sample, sequenced in a study of blood T cells in healthy people across ages. Together with a sample-barcoded 5' primer, a J-beta primer mix was included in a second PCR lasting about 6 to 11 cycles. MiXCR was run by TCRdb on the 5' RACE reads, yielding one entry per CDR3 protein. The sample includes 1.5 million to 2 million distinct CDR3 sequences, approximately 28% of them seen just once. The sequenced sample was blood. All receptors derive from a woman in her 30s in good health.

The J gene is TRBJ2-1, the V gene TRBV5-5; 8 bases match TRBD2. After removal of 3 bases from V and 7 bases from J, the junction contained 3 bases not matched to a gene. CDR1 is SGHKS, CDR2 YYEKEE, per germline (reference sequence). The CDR3 is 13 amino acids. CDR3 protein: CASSWTSTNEQFF. The CDR3 region has the DNA TGTGCCAGCAGCTGGACTAGCACGAATGAGCAGTTCTTC. The full variable domain, with the rest looked up from reference TRBV5-5 and TRBJ2-1, is DAGVTQSPTHLIKTRGQQVTLRCSPISGHKSVSWYQQVLGQGPQFIFQYYEKEERGRGNFPDRFSARQFPNYSSELNVNALLLGDSALYLCASSWTSTNEQFFGPGTRLTVL.

This clonotype was counted many times. The chain has TRBV4-1 and TRBJ1-5, with 9 nucleotides matching TRBD1. The junction had 4 bases not matched to a gene; V was cut back by 3 bases and J by 4 bases. There are 15 residues in the CDR3. The germline V gene has CDR1 MGHRA and CDR2 YSYEKL. The CDR3: CASSQGQGRNQPQHF. The CDR3 bases are TGCGCCAGCAGCCAGGGACAGGGACGAAATCAGCCCCAGCATTTT.

This clonotype has ten or more counts. The chain joins TRBV6-4 to TRBJ1-5; possible D gene TRBD1, 6 bases. Germline CDR1 reads MRHNA; CDR2 reads SNTAGT. The ends were cut back, 5 bases at V and 1 base at J, with 15 bases in the middle. The CDR3 covers 16 residues. The CDR3 sequence is CASSLQGIVSNQPQHF. DNA for the CDR3: TGTGCCAGCAGTCTACAGGGTATTGTAAGCAATCAGCCCCAGCATTTT.

This clonotype has a handful of counts. The rearrangement uses TRBV20-1 and TRBJ1-5; 8 positions match TRBD1. The CDR3 consists of 20 residues. Germline-derived CDR1 and CDR2 are DFQATT and SNEGSKA (reference sequence). J gave up 0 bases and V 1 base, and 17 bases lay outside the gene matches. The chain's CDR3 is CSARGRQGSPLRYSNQPQHF. For the CDR3, the DNA is TGCAGTGCTAGAGGTCGACAGGGGTCCCCTTTAAGATATAGCAATCAGCCCCAGCATTTT.

This chain connects TRBV15 to TRBJ1-1; D not resolved. Trimming removed 0 bases from V and 5 bases from J, with 10 bases in between. The CDR3 has 14 amino acids. CDR1 is LNHNV and CDR2 is YYDKDF in the germline V gene (reference sequence). CDR3 nucleotide sequence: TGTGCCACCAGCAGAGATGCCGTCGGAACTGAAGCTTTCTTT. It translates to CATSRDAVGTEAFF. Full variable domain (outside the CDR3, taken from reference TRBV15 and TRBJ1-1): DAMVIQNPRYQVTQFGKPVTLSCSQTLNHNVMYWYQQKSSQAPKLLFHYYDKDFNNEADTPDNFQSRRPNTSFCFLDIRSPGLGDTAMYLCATSRDAVGTEAFFGQGTRLTVV.

There are many counts of this clonotype. V usage is TRBV6-1 and J usage is TRBJ2-3, with TRBD1 matching 7 bases. The V gene end was trimmed by 6 bases and the J gene end by 1 base; junction bases not matched to a gene: 13. The germline CDR1 and CDR2 sequences are MNHNS and SASEGT. The CDR3 contains 17 residues. Here the CDR3 reads CASSPIRQGAGTDTQYF. CDR3 bases: TGTGCCAGCAGCCCGATCAGACAGGGAGCGGGCACAGATACGCAGTATTTT.

This clonotype has just a few counts. The chain combines TRBV15 with TRBJ2-1; 10 bases line up with TRBD1. CDR3 length equals 16 residues. Trimming at V came to 3 bases and at J to 4 bases, leaving 6 bases not matched to a gene. CDR1 is LNHNV, CDR2 YYDKDF, per germline (reference sequence). The CDR3 DNA follows: TGTGCCACCAGCAGCCAAGACAGGGGGCTGTACAATGAGCAGTTCTTC. As protein: CATSSQDRGLYNEQFF.

A single count supports this clonotype. V usage is TRBV10-3 and J usage is TRBJ2-2, with D unresolved. The germline V gene encodes CDR1 ENHRY and CDR2 SYGVKD. CDR3 length equals 15 residues. Trimming cost V 8 bases and J 3 bases, with 16 bases left between them. CDR3 protein: CAIPGPGRDTGELFF. CDR3 nucleotides: TGTGCCATCCCAGGTCCGGGCCGGGACACCGGGGAGCTGTTTTTT.

Concerning this clonotype: Relative to the germline gene, one junction end is altered; a read error may explain this. The gene calls are TRBV7-9 and TRBJ2-1, with 9 bases that match TRBD2. This CDR3 has 15 residues. CDR1 and CDR2 (germline): SEHNR, FQNEAQ (reference sequence). This CDR3 reads CASSQAGGTYNEPFF. The CDR3 coding sequence is TGTGCCAGCAGCCAAGCGGGAGGCACCTACAATGAGCCGTTCTTC.

This clonotype occurred once. The chain combines TRBV15 with TRBJ2-5; D gene uncertain. From germline, CDR1 is LNHNV and CDR2 YYDKDF (reference sequence). The length of the CDR3 is 14 residues. V was cut by 0 bases and J by 5 bases, with 10 bases left in between. The CDR3 loop is CATSRDPVGETQYF. DNA of the CDR3: TGTGCCACCAGCAGAGATCCGGTGGGGGAGACCCAGTACTTC.

This sequence joins TRBV20-1 and TRBJ2-3; D may correspond to TRBD1 or TRBD2 (5 bases each). The CDR3 contains 17 residues. Trimming took off 0 bases at V and 4 bases at J, with 20 bases between the two ends. In germline, CDR1 is DFQATT, CDR2 SNEGSKA (reference sequence). The DNA of the CDR3 is TGCAGTGCTAGAGATGCCCTTTCCGGGACGAATCCAGATACGCAGTATTTT. Translated: CSARDALSGTNPDTQYF.

In its sample, this clonotype was seen a few times. The chain has TRBV20-1 and TRBJ2-5; 7 bases match TRBD1. This CDR3 contains 12 residues. Trimming removed 6 bases from V and 5 bases from J; junction bases left unmatched: 6. Germline V gene lookup returns CDR1 DFQATT and CDR2 SNEGSKA (reference sequence). The CDR3 region has the DNA TGCAGTGCCGACAGGGTAGGCGAGACCCAGTACTTC. It yields the protein CSADRVGETQYF.